Below are 29 T cell receptor beta chains sequenced from a single sample in a study of blood T cell repertoires in COVID-19. TCRdb's copy holds only in-frame clones and misses some; the assay was immunoSEQ multiplex PCR. The table has about 210,000 clones, around 82% seen once. The sequenced sample consisted of peripheral blood. The receptors come from a woman between 70 and 85 years old with acute or convalescent COVID-19.

This clone was picked up a small number of times. The chain joins TRBV7-2 to TRBJ2-2; TRBD1 matches 8 bases. The CDR3 runs 14 residues. The germline CDR1 and CDR2 sequences are SGHTA and FQGNSA. V lost 4 bases to trimming and J lost 5 bases; unmatched junction nucleotides: 3. The CDR3 reads CASSWGQETGELFF. The CDR3 coding sequence is TGTGCCAGCAGCTGGGGACAGGAGACCGGGGAGCTGTTTTTT.

The count of this clone is one. The CDR3 loop reads CASSLSEGTEAFF. Here the CDR3 DNA reads TGTGCCAGCTCACTCAGTGAGGGCACTGAAGCTTTCTTT. The V and J genes are TRBV18 and TRBJ1-1; D call uncertain. Germline V gives CDR1 KGHSH, CDR2 LQKENI. V shed 4 bases and J shed 4 bases, with 10 bases lying between them. The CDR3 is made up of 13 amino acids.

The table lists this clone with a few counts. The chain combines TRBV3-1 (or the pseudogene TRBV3-2) with TRBJ2-5; a possible D gene is TRBD2 (5 bases). V gave up 2 bases and J gave up 2 bases, with 12 bases separating them. Germline V gene data show CDR1 as LGHDT and CDR2 as YNNKEL (reference sequence). This CDR3 is 15 amino acids long. The chain's CDR3 is CASSQQFGKQETQYF. For the CDR3, the DNA is TGTGCCAGCAGCCAACAGTTCGGGAAACAAGAGACCCAGTACTTC.

The chain joins TRBV27 to TRBJ1-6; TRBD1 matches 7 bases. The CDR3 totals 17 residues. Germline lookup yields CDR1 MNHEY and CDR2 SMNVEV (reference sequence). V was pared by 3 bases and J by 6 bases, with 11 bases of the junction left unmatched. This CDR3 reads CASSLANRGQVNSPLHF. The DNA for the CDR3 is TGTGCCAGCAGTTTGGCTAACCGAGGACAGGTTAATTCACCCCTCCACTTT.

The chain is built from TRBV20-1 and TRBJ2-3; TRBD2 might be the D (5 bases). With 3 bases removed from V and 1 base from J, the gap between germline ends came to 14 bases. Per the germline V gene, CDR1 is DFQATT and CDR2 is SNEGSKA (reference sequence). The length of the CDR3 is 15 residues. CDR3 DNA sequence: TGCAGTGCTAGTTCCCGGGAAACAGGCACAGATACGCAGTATTTT. Translated: CSASSRETGTDTQYF.

A few counts support this clone. The CDR3 is CASSWQRDQPQHF. In DNA, the CDR3 is TGTGCCAGCAGTTGGCAGCGCGATCAGCCCCAGCATTTT. This chain links TRBV12-3 or TRBV12-4 with TRBJ1-5; D not resolved. This CDR3 has 13 residues. Trimming removed 4 bases at V and 5 bases at J, with 9 bases between.

The rearrangement uses TRBV5-6 and TRBJ1-1; TRBD1 agrees at 11 bases. V lost 3 bases, J lost 7 bases, and 5 bases stayed unmatched. Germline CDR1 SGHDT, CDR2 YYEEEE. The CDR3 is made up of 14 amino acids. The CDR3 spells CASSSDRGLNEAFF. Written as DNA, the CDR3 is TGTGCCAGCAGCTCGGACAGGGGGCTTAATGAAGCTTTCTTT.

This chain uses TRBV7-2 with TRBJ2-3; 14 bases are a match to TRBD2. Trimming at V came to 5 bases and at J to 5 bases, leaving 6 bases not matched to a gene. Germline values: CDR1 SGHTA, CDR2 FQGNSA. The CDR3 is made up of 16 amino acids. This CDR3 reads CASSLLGLAGEDTQYF. CDR3 nucleotides: TGTGCCAGCAGCCTGTTGGGACTAGCGGGGGAAGATACGCAGTATTTT.

The J gene is TRBJ1-6, the V gene TRBV5-1, with 7 bases fitting TRBD1. Germline V lookup: CDR1 SGHRS, CDR2 YFSETQ. V trimming: 5 bases; J trimming: 5 bases; junction bases outside the gene matches: 4. The CDR3 covers 14 residues. In DNA form, the CDR3 reads TGCGCCAGCAGACTCGACAGGGATAATTCACCCCTCCACTTT. Translation gives CASRLDRDNSPLHF.

The V and J genes are TRBV10-2 and TRBJ2-3; possible D gene TRBD1, 5 bases. The CDR3 consists of 14 residues. Germline CDR1 is WSHSY and CDR2 is SAAADI. V was pared by 3 bases and J by 5 bases, with 12 bases between. The CDR3 is CASSEKTDLDTQYF. DNA of the CDR3: TGCGCCAGCAGTGAAAAGACAGACTTAGATACGCAGTATTTT.

This chain joins TRBV5-1 and TRBJ2-5; D perhaps matches TRBD2 (5 bases). V dropped 4 bases and J dropped 3 bases, with 13 bases sitting between them. The CDR3 is made up of 14 amino acids. Germline-derived CDR1 and CDR2 are SGHRS and YFSETQ. The CDR3 sequence: CASSKDSSKETQYF. The CDR3 DNA sequence: TGCGCCAGCAGCAAGGACTCAAGCAAAGAGACCCAGTACTTC.

The gene calls are TRBV9 and TRBJ2-3, with 14 nucleotides matching TRBD2. Germline V CDR1 and CDR2: SGDLS, YYNGEE. The CDR3 contains 18 residues. Trimming removed 0 bases from V and 7 bases from J; junction bases left unmatched: 10. The CDR3 reads CASSVGPRLAGGSHTQYF. The CDR3 bases are TGTGCCAGCAGCGTAGGTCCTCGACTAGCGGGGGGGAGTCATACGCAGTATTTT. Based on the CDR3 plus reference TRBV9 and TRBJ2-3, the full variable domain is DSGVTQTPKHLITATGQRVTLRCSPRSGDLSVYWYQQSLDQGLQFLIQYYNGEERAKGNILERFSAQQFPDLHSELNLSSLELGDSALYFCASSVGPRLAGGSHTQYFGPGTRLTVL.

This sequence joins TRBV4-1 and TRBJ2-3, with a tentative D call TRBD1 (6 bases). CDR3 length equals 14 residues. Trimming pared 2 bases from V and 6 bases from J, leaving 12 bases between. The germline V gene has CDR1 MGHRA and CDR2 YSYEKL. The CDR3: CASSQLIGGDTQYF. The DNA of the CDR3 is TGCGCCAGCAGCCAACTAATAGGGGGTGATACGCAGTATTTT.

V usage is TRBV5-5 and J usage is TRBJ1-6; D is ambiguous. Germline V gene sequence: CDR1 SGHKS, CDR2 YYEKEE (reference sequence). The ends were cut back, 3 bases at V and 8 bases at J, with 18 bases in the middle. The CDR3 extends over 16 amino acids. The CDR3 DNA reads TGTGCCAGCAGCTCCGCGGGTGGCCCGGGCGATTCACCCCTCCACTTT. Protein sequence: CASSSAGGPGDSPLHF.

The chain couples TRBV3-1 (or the pseudogene TRBV3-2) to TRBJ2-3; 9 bases line up with TRBD1. Germline CDR1 and CDR2: LGHDT and YNNKEL (reference sequence). Trimming removed 4 bases from V and 3 bases from J; junction bases left unmatched: 5. The CDR3 sequence is 15 residues long. CDR3 bases: TGTGCCAGCAGCCGCGGACAGGGGATGACAGATACGCAGTATTTT. Amino acid sequence: CASSRGQGMTDTQYF.

V usage is TRBV29-1 and J usage is TRBJ1-1; the D is unclear. This CDR3 spans 11 amino acids. The germline gives CDR1 SQVTM, CDR2 ANQGSEA. V shed 6 bases and J shed 3 bases, with 8 bases lying between them. The CDR3, as DNA: TGCAGCGTGGAGGGATACACTGAAGCTTTCTTT. Encoded protein: CSVEGYTEAFF.

This clone appeared once. The junction does not match germline at one end; this may be a read error. CDR3 sequence: CASSSAIWGANGGDF. The CDR3 region has the DNA TGTGCCAGCAGCTCCGCCATTTGGGGAGCCAATGGGGGGGATTTT. The chain carries TRBV2 and TRBJ2-3, with 7 bases that match TRBD2. The CDR3 totals 15 residues. Per germline, CDR1 SNHLY and CDR2 FYNNEI.

The CDR3 nucleotides read TGCGCCAGCAGCTTATTAAATCCCGGGGAGCTGTTTTTT. This translates into CASSLLNPGELFF. This sequence joins TRBV5-1 and TRBJ2-2, with D unclear. Germline-derived CDR1 and CDR2 are SGHRS and YFSETQ. This CDR3 has 13 residues. Deletions cut 2 bases from V and 6 bases from J, with 8 bases between.

The V gene is TRBV18, the J gene TRBJ1-5, with D unclear. Between the trimmed V and J ends, which lost 2 bases and 5 bases, there was a span of 16 bases. Germline V lookup: CDR1 KGHSH, CDR2 LQKENI. The CDR3 extends over 16 amino acids. CDR3 region: CASSPMQAGGDQPQHF. The CDR3 coding sequence is TGTGCCAGCTCACCAATGCAGGCTGGAGGCGATCAGCCCCAGCATTTT.

The chain has TRBV3-1 (or the pseudogene TRBV3-2) and TRBJ2-2, with 10 bases identical to TRBD1. Germline CDR1 is LGHDT and CDR2 is YNNKEL (reference sequence). This CDR3 contains 16 residues. V lost 2 bases to trimming and J lost 4 bases; unmatched junction nucleotides: 4. CDR3 protein: CASSQRGQGLTGELFF. For the CDR3, the DNA is TGTGCCAGCAGCCAAAGGGGACAGGGGCTCACCGGGGAGCTGTTTTTT.

This clone was seen more than once but under ten times. The chain combines TRBV6-4 with TRBJ2-7, with a weak D call TRBD2 (5 bases). The CDR3 contains 15 residues. Germline CDR1 reads MRHNA; CDR2 reads SNTAGT. V lost 2 bases and J lost 4, with 15 bases in between. The CDR3 region is CASSDPQPERYEQYV. Written as DNA, the CDR3 is TGTGCCAGCAGTGACCCGCAGCCCGAGCGGTACGAGCAGTACGTC.

This rearrangement joins TRBV6-5 to TRBJ2-7; no definite D call. The germline gives CDR1 MNHEY, CDR2 SVGAGI. The ends were cut back, 7 bases at V and 5 bases at J, with 6 bases in the middle. There are 10 residues in the CDR3. CDR3 DNA: TGTGCCAGCATTCATGACGAGCAGTACTTC. Residues: CASIHDEQYF.

This clone was picked up a small number of times. The J gene is TRBJ2-3, the V gene TRBV24-1; TRBD2 matches at 7 bases. This CDR3 is 14 amino acids long. CDR1 and CDR2 from the germline V gene are KGHDR and SFDVKD. V lost 12 bases and J lost 8; bases outside the gene matches: 16. CDR3 in DNA: TGTGCCCCTGGGCCGAGCGGGGATGCGGGTACGCAGTATTTT. It specifies CAPGPSGDAGTQYF.

The DNA for the CDR3 is TGTGCCAGCAGCTTAGTCCGGCGACAGGGAGGACTAAATAGCAATCAGCCCCAGCATTTT. Its translation: CASSLVRRQGGLNSNQPQHF. J is TRBJ1-5 and V is TRBV7-7; 7 bases map to TRBD1. Germline V gene sequence: CDR1 SSHAT, CDR2 FNYEAQ (reference sequence). The trim removed 1 base at V and 0 bases at J, leaving 15 bases unmatched. The length of the CDR3 is 20 residues.

This clone came up a few times. The chain links TRBV7-2 to TRBJ1-3; 8 positions match TRBD1. Germline V CDR1 and CDR2: SGHTA, FQGNSA. The CDR3 is 15 amino acids. Trimming at V came to 3 bases and at J to 0 bases, leaving 1 base not matched to a gene. CDR3 DNA sequence: TGTGCCAGCAGCTTGGGGACAGGCTCTGGAAACACCATATATTTT. This sequence encodes CASSLGTGSGNTIYF.

This chain uses TRBV5-1 with TRBJ2-7; D might be TRBD1 (6 bases). Germline V CDR1 and CDR2: SGHRS, YFSETQ. The CDR3 length is 15 residues. The V end lost 3 bases, the J end lost 3 bases, and 16 bases lay between the germline ends. CDR3 in amino acids: CASSSLTGPGYEQYF. As DNA, the CDR3 is TGCGCCAGCAGCTCCCTAACAGGGCCAGGCTACGAGCAGTACTTC.

V is TRBV5-1 and J is TRBJ2-5, with 7 bases that match TRBD2. This CDR3 comprises 14 residues. The trim removed 1 base at V and 5 bases at J, leaving 5 bases unmatched. Per germline, CDR1 SGHRS and CDR2 YFSETQ. CDR3 sequence: CASSLTGGRETQYF. The CDR3 nucleotides are TGCGCCAGCAGCTTGACGGGAGGCCGGGAGACCCAGTACTTC.

As to this clone: The same CDR3 also results from other DNA sequences found in this sample. This sequence joins TRBV9 and TRBJ1-1; D is perhaps TRBD1 (6 bases). V dropped 3 bases and J dropped 5 bases, with 14 bases sitting between them. The CDR3 is 14 residues long. Germline V gene lookup returns CDR1 SGDLS and CDR2 YYNGEE. CDR3 amino acids: CASSAATGWTEAFF. CDR3 sequence (DNA): TGTGCCAGCAGCGCGGCTACAGGGTGGACTGAAGCTTTCTTT. Together with reference TRBV9 and TRBJ1-1, the CDR3 gives the full variable domain: DSGVTQTPKHLITATGQRVTLRCSPRSGDLSVYWYQQSLDQGLQFLIQYYNGEERAKGNILERFSAQQFPDLHSELNLSSLELGDSALYFCASSAATGWTEAFFGQGTRLTVV.

This clone has just a few counts. This chain links TRBV7-9 with TRBJ2-2, with 13 bases matching TRBD2. V shed 7 bases, J shed 4 bases, and the junction held 6 bases outside the gene matches. The germline gives CDR1 SEHNR, CDR2 FQNEAQ (reference sequence). This CDR3 has 16 amino acids. The CDR3 reads CASILGLAGFTGELFF. The CDR3, as DNA: TGTGCCAGCATCCTGGGACTAGCGGGGTTCACCGGGGAGCTGTTTTTT.